This T cell receptor (beta chain) was captured in a study of human T cells and chemical hapten exposure. Study-level points and caveats: PT1 expanded TCR counts and patch test score correlated positively.

Germline V CDR1 and CDR2: SGHRS, YFSETQ. This CDR3 region has 13 residues. Trimming cost V 4 bases and J 4 bases; bases outside gene matches: 4. The study's library attached unique molecular identifiers to single cDNA molecules. TCRdb fed the RACE reads into MiXCR, producing one record per CDR3 protein. The table includes about 260,000 distinct CDR3 sequences, over 8% detected once. On this clonotype: Its specificity is not known.

Time point denoted: pre-sensitization, week 0. Specified treatment: therapeutic diphenylcyclopropenone sensitization with weekly scalp DPC. The receptor was derived from a woman between 40 and 55 years old with alopecia areata. Some clones in this sample may be carry-over from other donors' samples. The sample consisted of whole blood, taken in connection with sensitization to the hapten diphenylcyclopropenone (DPC). This chain joins TRBV5-1 and TRBJ1-2; 7 bases match TRBD1. The CDR3 DNA reads as TGCGCCAGCAGCACCCGGGACAGCTATGGCTACACCTTC. Protein sequence: CASSTRDSYGYTF.